A selection of T cell receptor beta chains follows, all from one sample in a study of blood T cell repertoires in COVID-19. Method: immunoSEQ multiplex PCR; TCRdb's copy keeps in-frame clones and lacks some. The sample records roughly 70,000 clones, about 90% being singletons. Material for sequencing was peripheral blood. The receptors originated from a woman older than 75 with active COVID-19. The CDR3 runs from the conserved cysteine through the conserved F or W. A D gene is named only where the DNA matches it firmly. Clone size is given for some rows only: seen once, a few or many times, or a class if the clone is expanded.

d_call,v_call,clone_size,j_call,cdr3_aa,cdr3_nt
.,TRBV5-1,.,TRBJ2-6,CASSLGNSNSGANVLTF,TGCGCCAGCAGCTTGGGAAACAGCAACTCTGGGGCCAACGTCCTGACTTTC
TRBD1,TRBV7-6,.,TRBJ2-1,CASSLSGTGINEQFF,TGTGCCAGCAGCTTATCCGGGACAGGGATAAATGAGCAGTTCTTC
.,TRBV1,.,TRBJ2-3,CTSSRITISGAVGTDTQYF,TGCACCAGCAGCCGCATTACGATAAGTGGGGCGGTGGGCACAGATACGCAGTATTTT
.,TRBV5-1,.,TRBJ2-7,CASSSPPFGTTAYEQYF,TGCGCCAGCAGCTCACCCCCCTTTGGGACAACGGCCTACGAGCAGTACTTC
TRBD2,TRBV28,once,TRBJ2-7,CASSFGGRGREQYF,TGTGCCAGCAGTTTCGGCGGGAGGGGGCGCGAGCAGTACTTC
.,TRBV4-1,.,TRBJ2-7,CASSQERDGRPYYEQYF,TGCGCCAGCAGCCAAGAACGGGATGGGAGGCCCTACTACGAGCAGTACTTC
TRBD2,TRBV30,.,TRBJ2-1,CAWDSGRGNNEQFF,TGTGCCTGGGATAGCGGGAGAGGAAACAATGAGCAGTTCTTC
TRBD1,TRBV10-3,.,TRBJ2-7,CAISSHAGTGASEQYF,TGTGCCATCAGTTCCCATGCCGGGACAGGGGCAAGCGAGCAGTACTTC
TRBD1,TRBV27,.,TRBJ1-5,CASRTGTANNQPQHF,TGTGCCAGCAGAACCGGGACAGCAAATAATCAGCCCCAGCATTTT
.,TRBV20-1,.,TRBJ2-3,CSASPPAGTDTQYF,TGCAGTGCTAGTCCCCCGGCAGGGACAGATACGCAGTATTTT